This passage covers 15 T cell receptor beta chains from one sample sequenced in a study of blood T cell repertoires in COVID-19 (dated by TCRdb to the early 2020s). Library method: the immunoSEQ multiplex PCR assay. The source is immuneACCESS, and TCRdb retained only in-frame sequences with V and J called. Part of the clones is not carried over; for the studies checked, unresolved V genes explain less than half of this, and the remainder is unexplained. The sample data list about 130,000 clones, and roughly 80% of these were observed just once. The ten largest clones add up to about 20% of the sample. The sample comprised PBMCs or T cells enriched from blood (not recorded which). The receptor source for this set is a man younger than 40 who had recovered from COVID-19.

The CDR3 region has the DNA TGTGCCAGCAGCCCACGGGACATGAACACTGAAGCTTTCTTT. Translated, it gives CASSPRDMNTEAFF. This rearrangement joins TRBV3-1 (or the pseudogene TRBV3-2) to TRBJ1-1, with a possible D match to TRBD1 (6 bases). Trimming removed 4 bases at V and 0 bases at J, with 9 bases between. CDR1 is LGHDT, CDR2 YNNKEL, per germline (reference sequence). The CDR3 has 14 amino acids.

The V and J genes are TRBV7-9 and TRBJ1-1; 12 nucleotides match TRBD1. The CDR3 has 17 residues. CDR1 and CDR2 (germline): SEHNR, FQNEAQ (reference sequence). The V and J ends lost 4 bases and 0 bases, in that order; junction bases with no gene match: 6. CDR3 DNA sequence: TGTGCCAGCAGCTCCCGGGACAGGGGGCTTATGAACACTGAAGCTTTCTTT. It yields the protein CASSSRDRGLMNTEAFF.

The chain employs TRBV28 and TRBJ2-1; 9 nucleotides match TRBD2. The CDR3 totals 15 residues. Germline V gene lookup returns CDR1 MDHEN and CDR2 SYDVKM. The V and J ends lost 7 bases and 2 bases, in that order; junction bases with no gene match: 6. In DNA form, the CDR3 reads TGTGCCAGCAAGTTGGCGGGAGGGCCCTACAATGAGCAGTTCTTC. It yields the protein CASKLAGGPYNEQFF.

This chain uses TRBV5-1 with TRBJ1-5; no clear D. The ends were cut back, 4 bases at V and 5 bases at J, with 16 bases in the middle. The V gene's germline CDR1 is SGHRS and CDR2 YFSETQ. This CDR3 has 15 amino acids. The DNA for the CDR3 is TGCGCCAGCAGCCAAGGCTGGGGAGCCCATCAGCCCCAGCATTTT. Its translation is CASSQGWGAHQPQHF.

J is TRBJ2-1 and V is TRBV3-1 (or the pseudogene TRBV3-2); TRBD2 agrees at 15 bases. CDR1 is LGHDT, CDR2 YNNKEL, per germline (reference sequence). With V trimmed by 1 base and J by 4 bases, 8 bases remained unmatched. CDR3 size: 19 residues. CDR3 loop: CASSQGYVGLAGGYNEQFF. The CDR3 DNA reads as TGTGCCAGCAGCCAAGGGTATGTGGGACTAGCGGGAGGTTACAATGAGCAGTTCTTC.

The gene calls are TRBV12-3 or TRBV12-4 and TRBJ2-3; possible D gene TRBD2, 7 bases. V shed 3 bases and J shed 9 bases, with 13 bases lying between them. CDR3 length: 13 amino acids. The CDR3 bases are TGTGCCAGCAGTTTGGCGGGGGCCCGAACGCAGTATTTT. Translation gives CASSLAGARTQYF.

V and J are TRBV5-6 and TRBJ2-1, with 10 positions matching TRBD2. CDR1 SGHDT and CDR2 YYEEEE come from the germline V gene. This CDR3 contains 16 residues. Trimming cost V 1 base and J 1 base; bases outside gene matches: 2. The CDR3 loop is CASSLMGLASYNEQFF. CDR3 nucleotides: TGTGCCAGCAGCTTGATGGGACTAGCGTCCTACAATGAGCAGTTCTTC. The complete variable domain, with remaining parts taken from reference TRBV5-6 and TRBJ2-1, reads DAGVTQSPTHLIKTRGQQVTLRCSPKSGHDTVSWYQQALGQGPQFIFQYYEEEERQRGNFPDRFSGHQFPNYSSELNVNALLLGDSALYLCASSLMGLASYNEQFFGPGTRLTVL.

The chain uses TRBV5-1 and TRBJ1-1; weak D call: TRBD1 (5 bases). V lost 7 bases and J lost 0, with 16 bases in between. From germline, CDR1 is SGHRS and CDR2 YFSETQ. The CDR3 length is 15 residues. The CDR3: CASAPDGGMNTEAFF. CDR3 nucleotide sequence: TGCGCCAGCGCCCCCGACGGGGGGATGAACACTGAAGCTTTCTTT.

The genes are TRBV2 and TRBJ2-3, with TRBD2 identical over 9 bases. The trim removed 3 bases at V and 6 bases at J, leaving 10 bases unmatched. CDR3 size: 16 residues. Germline lookup yields CDR1 SNHLY and CDR2 FYNNEI. The CDR3, as DNA: TGTGCCAGCAGTGAGTCTTCGCGGGGGGGCCCGGATACGCAGTATTTT. Translating it yields CASSESSRGGPDTQYF.

The chain uses TRBV10-2 and TRBJ1-5; 10 positions match TRBD1. The germline gives CDR1 WSHSY, CDR2 SAAADI. The CDR3 consists of 15 residues. The ends lost 10 bases at V and 0 bases at J; junction bases unmatched: 6. CDR3 nucleotides: TGCGCCAACAGGACAGGGGGAGATAGCAATCAGCCCCAGCATTTT. It is translated as CANRTGGDSNQPQHF.

The rearrangement links TRBV2 to TRBJ2-3; 7 bases align to TRBD1. This CDR3 has 14 residues. Germline-derived CDR1 and CDR2 are SNHLY and FYNNEI. J was trimmed by 3 bases and V by 5 bases; bases with no gene match: 5. This chain's CDR3 is CASSRDRGTDTQYF. For the CDR3, the DNA is TGTGCCAGCAGTAGGGACAGAGGAACAGATACGCAGTATTTT. Combining the CDR3 with reference TRBV2 and TRBJ2-3 gives the whole variable domain EPEVTQTPSHQVTQMGQEVILRCVPISNHLYFYWYRQILGQKVEFLVSFYNNEISEKSEIFDDQFSVERPDGSNFTLKIRSTKLEDSAMYFCASSRDRGTDTQYFGPGTRLTVL.

J is TRBJ1-4 and V is TRBV7-9; perhaps TRBD1 as D (5 bases). This CDR3 contains 15 residues. V was clipped by 3 bases and J by 0 bases, with 8 bases between them. In germline, CDR1 is SEHNR, CDR2 FQNEAQ (reference sequence). This chain's CDR3 is CASSFPGPTNEKLFF. CDR3 coding DNA: TGTGCCAGCAGCTTCCCAGGGCCAACTAATGAAAAACTGTTTTTT.

This clone was recorded only once. The chain combines TRBV5-4 with TRBJ2-5; TRBD2 is a possible D gene (6 bases). The CDR3 loop spans 13 amino acids. The germline gives CDR1 SGHNT, CDR2 YYREEE (reference sequence). Trimming shortened V by 0 bases and J by 4 bases, and 7 bases separated the two germline ends. CDR3 region: CASSLGRGETQYF. CDR3 in DNA: TGTGCCAGCAGCTTGGGGCGGGGAGAGACCCAGTACTTC.

The gene calls are TRBV9 and TRBJ2-2; 7 bases agree with TRBD2. This CDR3 comprises 16 residues. Looked up from germline, CDR1 is SGDLS and CDR2 is YYNGEE. V dropped 1 base and J dropped 7; count of bases not matched to a gene: 10. The DNA of the CDR3 is TGTGCCAGCAGCGTATCGGGCGGGAGAGGGGTCGGGGAGCTGTTTTTT. This translates into CASSVSGGRGVGELFF.

The chain couples TRBV18 to TRBJ2-1; TRBD1 is a possible D gene (6 bases). The CDR3 spans 17 residues. Germline values: CDR1 KGHSH, CDR2 LQKENI. Trimming took 2 bases from V and 0 from J, leaving 14 bases between them. DNA of the CDR3: TGTGCCAGCTCACCATTTAAAGGGGGAAGCTCCTACAATGAGCAGTTCTTC. It yields the protein CASSPFKGGSSYNEQFF.